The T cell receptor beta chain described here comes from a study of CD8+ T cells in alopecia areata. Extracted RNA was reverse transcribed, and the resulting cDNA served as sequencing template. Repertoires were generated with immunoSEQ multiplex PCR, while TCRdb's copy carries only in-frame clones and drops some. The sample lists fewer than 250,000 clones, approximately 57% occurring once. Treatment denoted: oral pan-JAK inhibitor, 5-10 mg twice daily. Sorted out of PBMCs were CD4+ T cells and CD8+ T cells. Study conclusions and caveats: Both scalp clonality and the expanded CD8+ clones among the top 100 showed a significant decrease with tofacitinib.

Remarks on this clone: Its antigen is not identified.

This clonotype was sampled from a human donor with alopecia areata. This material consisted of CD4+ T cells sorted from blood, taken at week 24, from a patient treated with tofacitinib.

CDR3 DNA sequence: TGCAGCGTCCAACGGCAGATGAACACTGAAGCTTTCTTT. This codes for CSVQRQMNTEAFF. This rearrangement joins TRBV29-1 to TRBJ1-1; D not resolved. In germline, CDR1 is SQVTM, CDR2 ANQGSEA. Trimming removed 6 bases at V and 0 bases at J, with 11 bases between. This CDR3 has 13 amino acids.